These 32 T cell receptor beta chains were sequenced from one sample in a study of regulatory T cells in long-lasting Graves disease. Time point noted: newly diagnosed GD, antithyroid drugs for less than 3 months. There was RNA extracted from PBMCs, and the TCR library was made from it. Arm-PCR of CDR3 regions and iRepertoire HTBI primers were the basis on which TCR beta libraries were built. A single record per CDR3 protein comes from TCRdb applying MiXCR to the multiplex PCR reads. The sample lists a few hundred thousand distinct CDR3 sequences, roughly 15% occurring once. These same records also appear under a second study, on T cells in Graves' hyperthyroidism and ophthalmopathy.

The source material was peripheral blood mononuclear cells (PBMCs), sampled at new diagnosis, from a patient treated with antithyroid drugs. These TCRs come from a woman aged 18-30 years with Graves disease.

This clonotype was counted between two and nine times. The rearrangement uses TRBV6-1 and TRBJ2-2; the match to TRBD2 covers 8 bases. The CDR3 covers 16 residues. Per germline, CDR1 MNHNS and CDR2 SASEGT. Germline trimming cut 8 bases from V and 4 bases from J; bases unmatched to any gene: 12. The CDR3 DNA reads TGTGCCAGCCGAGTCACAGCGGGAGTGGGCACCGGGGAGCTGTTTTTT. This translates into CASRVTAGVGTGELFF.

This clonotype appeared many times. This chain uses TRBV12-3 or TRBV12-4 with TRBJ1-5, with 7 nucleotides matching TRBD1. J lost 6 bases, V lost 6 bases, and 8 bases had no gene match. The CDR3 spans 14 residues. The CDR3 sequence: CASSPDRVGQPQHF. The CDR3 DNA reads TGTGCCAGCAGCCCCGACAGGGTTGGTCAGCCCCAGCATTTT.

The V call is TRBV6-5, the J call TRBJ1-2, with D possibly TRBD1 on 5 matching bases. Trimming removed 2 bases at V and 2 bases at J, with 15 bases between. Germline-derived CDR1 and CDR2 are MNHEY and SVGAGI. The CDR3 sequence is 16 residues long. CDR3 region: CASSYRRRVSNYGYTF. CDR3 DNA sequence: TGTGCCAGCAGTTACCGACGCAGGGTTTCGAACTATGGCTACACCTTC.

This clonotype was counted ten times or more. The J gene is TRBJ2-7, the V gene TRBV27; unclear D gene. Trimming stripped 2 bases from V and 4 bases from J, with 12 bases between. The germline V gene has CDR1 MNHEY and CDR2 SMNVEV (reference sequence). The CDR3 length is 14 residues. The CDR3 region is CASSLTTASYEQYF. The CDR3 DNA is TGTGCCAGCAGTTTAACGACGGCGTCGTACGAGCAGTACTTC.

In its sample, this clonotype was seen many times. The chain joins TRBV20-1 to TRBJ2-7; D unresolved. The CDR3 has 12 amino acids. V lost 7 bases, J lost 4 bases, and 14 bases lay in between. CDR1 is DFQATT and CDR2 is SNEGSKA in the germline V gene (reference sequence). Written as DNA, the CDR3 is TGCAGTGTTCGGCCTTCTGTGTACGAGCAGTACTTC. The encoded protein is CSVRPSVYEQYF.

This clonotype has at least ten counts. The rearrangement joins TRBV27 to TRBJ2-1, with 7 bases identical to TRBD2. Per the germline V gene, CDR1 is MNHEY and CDR2 is SMNVEV (reference sequence). The CDR3 extends over 15 amino acids. V was clipped by 1 base and J by 7 bases; unmatched bases: 7. CDR3 in amino acids: CASSLWGGMVNEQFF. The CDR3 bases are TGTGCCAGCAGTTTATGGGGGGGGATGGTGAATGAGCAGTTCTTC.

This clonotype was seen a handful of times. The gene calls are TRBV19 and TRBJ2-1; a possible D gene is TRBD2 (5 bases). Trimming left V 6 bases short and J 2 bases short, with 14 bases between. The CDR3 sequence is 15 residues long. Germline V gene sequence: CDR1 LNHDA, CDR2 SQIVND (reference sequence). The CDR3 region has the DNA TGTGCCAGTAGCAAGGGAGCGGTTACCTACAATGAGCAGTTCTTC. Translating gives CASSKGAVTYNEQFF.

This clonotype was detected ten times or more. CDR3: CASSLIYTQYF. The DNA for the CDR3 is TGTGCCAGCAGCTTAATTTATACGCAGTATTTT. The rearrangement uses TRBV7-2 and TRBJ2-3; no definite D call. The V end lost 2 bases, the J end lost 7 bases, and 4 bases lay between the germline ends. The germline CDR1 and CDR2 sequences are SGHTA and FQGNSA. The CDR3 runs to 11 residues. The whole variable domain, filled in from reference TRBV7-2 and TRBJ2-3, reads GAGVSQSPSNKVTEKGKDVELRCDPISGHTALYWYRQSLGQGLEFLIYFQGNSAPDKSGLPSDRFSAERTGGSVSTLTIQRTQQEDSAVYLCASSLIYTQYFGPGTRLTVL.

The chain is built from TRBV28 and TRBJ2-3; 7 bases are a match to TRBD2. Per the germline V gene, CDR1 is MDHEN and CDR2 is SYDVKM. With V trimmed by 7 bases and J by 9 bases, 10 bases remained unmatched. This CDR3 contains 13 residues. CDR3 region: CASTLLPGGTQYF. DNA of the CDR3: TGTGCCAGCACCCTTCTCCCCGGGGGGACGCAGTATTTT. The whole variable domain, filled in from reference TRBV28 and TRBJ2-3, reads DVKVTQSSRYLVKRTGEKVFLECVQDMDHENMFWYRQDPGLGLRLIYFSYDVKMKEKGDIPEGYSVSREKKERFSLILESASTNQTSMYLCASTLLPGGTQYFGPGTRLTVL.

This clonotype has at least ten counts. The chain links TRBV12-3 or TRBV12-4 to TRBJ1-5, with D possibly being TRBD1 (6 bases). The length of the CDR3 is 14 residues. Trimming shortened V by 5 bases and J by 6 bases, and 14 bases separated the two germline ends. The CDR3 is CASSLGGPGQPQHF. The CDR3 DNA reads TGTGCCAGCAGTCTAGGGGGTCCGGGTCAGCCCCAGCATTTT.

This clonotype turned up a few times. J is TRBJ2-3 and V is TRBV27; D might be TRBD1 or TRBD2, each matching 5 bases. The CDR3 runs 15 residues. CDR1 is MNHEY and CDR2 is SMNVEV in the germline V gene (reference sequence). Trimming left V 6 bases short and J 1 base short, with 14 bases between. The CDR3 sequence is CASSQLLGGTDTQYF. The CDR3 DNA is TGTGCCAGCAGCCAGTTGTTGGGGGGCACAGATACGCAGTATTTT.

This clonotype has at least ten counts. The J gene is TRBJ2-2, the V gene TRBV20-1; the match to TRBD2 covers 10 bases. Germline CDR1 and CDR2: DFQATT and SNEGSKA (reference sequence). This CDR3 is 15 amino acids long. V was pared by 5 bases and J by 3 bases, with 6 bases of the junction left unmatched. The CDR3, as DNA: TGCAGTGCTTTTATAGCGGGAGGCTACACCGGGGAGCTGTTTTTT. Amino acids: CSAFIAGGYTGELFF.

At least ten counts were recorded for this clonotype. This rearrangement joins TRBV29-1 to TRBJ1-1; D ambiguous. Trimming left V 7 bases short and J 0 bases short, with 9 bases between. The CDR3 is 12 residues long. Germline values: CDR1 SQVTM, CDR2 ANQGSEA. CDR3 sequence (DNA): TGCAGCGCCAAGGACGTGAACACTGAAGCTTTCTTT. Its protein product is CSAKDVNTEAFF.

In this sample, this clonotype turned up many times. The V and J genes are TRBV7-9 and TRBJ2-7, with D hard to call. The CDR3 covers 13 residues. V shed 5 bases and J shed 0 bases, with 8 bases lying between them. CDR1 SEHNR and CDR2 FQNEAQ come from the germline V gene (reference sequence). CDR3 region: CASSPIHSYEQYF. CDR3 DNA: TGTGCCAGCAGCCCCATCCACTCCTACGAGCAGTACTTC.

V and J are TRBV9 and TRBJ1-5, with D uncertain. Trimming pared 4 bases from V and 0 bases from J, leaving 11 bases between. The CDR3 is 15 residues long. Germline V gene sequence: CDR1 SGDLS, CDR2 YYNGEE. The CDR3 nucleotides are TGTGCCAGCAGCCCACACCCCTATAGCAATCAGCCCCAGCATTTT. Protein sequence: CASSPHPYSNQPQHF.

This clonotype was detected only a few times. V usage is TRBV27 and J usage is TRBJ1-5; TRBD1 agrees at 8 bases. Germline V gene lookup returns CDR1 MNHEY and CDR2 SMNVEV (reference sequence). V was clipped by 6 bases and J by 5 bases; unmatched bases: 6. The CDR3 is 14 amino acids. CDR3 residues: CASSPQGEYQPQHF. The CDR3 DNA sequence: TGTGCCAGCAGCCCACAGGGGGAGTATCAGCCCCAGCATTTT.

This clonotype was seen a handful of times. V is TRBV10-1 and J is TRBJ2-1; D possibly corresponds to TRBD1 (5 bases). V lost 5 bases and J 9 bases, leaving 14 bases between the germline ends. Germline assignment: CDR1 WNHNN and CDR2 SYGVQD (reference sequence). CDR3 length: 13 residues. The CDR3 nucleotides are TGCGCCAGCAGTTTTCAGGGTACCGTTGAGCAGTTCTTC. It yields the protein CASSFQGTVEQFF.

This clonotype has a count of ten or more. The chain couples TRBV7-2 to TRBJ2-2, with 13 bases that match TRBD2. V shed 3 bases and J 7 bases; nucleotides not matched to a gene: 5. CDR1 and CDR2 from the germline V gene are SGHTA and FQGNSA. The CDR3 is made up of 16 amino acids. This CDR3 reads CASSFTSGRAFGELFF. CDR3 DNA: TGTGCCAGCAGCTTTACTAGCGGGAGGGCCTTCGGGGAGCTGTTTTTT.

The rearrangement uses TRBV7-9 and TRBJ1-1; the D gene is possibly TRBD1 (5 bases). CDR1 and CDR2 (germline): SEHNR, FQNEAQ (reference sequence). The CDR3 length is 15 residues. Trimming cost V 4 bases and J 4 bases, with 16 bases left between them. The CDR3 region has the DNA TGTGCCAGCAGCTGGAGCAGGGATGGTGCCACTGAAGCTTTCTTT. It translates to CASSWSRDGATEAFF.

This clonotype was observed many times. The J gene is TRBJ2-7, the V gene TRBV6-1; possible D gene TRBD2, 6 bases. V dropped 6 bases and J dropped 4 bases, with 22 bases sitting between them. Germline CDR1 is MNHNS and CDR2 is SASEGT. This CDR3 contains 16 residues. The CDR3 spells CASRITPEGENYEQYF. CDR3 bases: TGTGCCAGCAGAATTACACCGGAGGGAGAGAATTACGAGCAGTACTTC.

To note about this clonotype: This may come from a read error, since a much larger clone is one base off. The genes are TRBV11-3 and TRBJ2-1; 7 bases are a match to TRBD2. V was clipped by 7 bases and J by 0 bases; unmatched bases: 6. The CDR3 consists of 15 residues. Looked up from germline, CDR1 is SGHNT and CDR2 is YENEEA. CDR3 region: CASIHRGGSYNEQFF. DNA for the CDR3: TGTGCCAGCATCCACCGCGGGGGCTCCTACAATGAGCAGTTCTTC.

In its sample, this clonotype was seen a few times. Possible read error: a much larger clone is one base away. This chain links TRBV10-1 with TRBJ2-7; D gene unclear. The CDR3 has 13 amino acids. In germline, CDR1 is WNHNN, CDR2 SYGVQD (reference sequence). CDR3 sequence reads: CASSDPPGYEQCF. DNA for the CDR3: TGCGCCAGCAGTGACCCTCCAGGCTACGAGCAGTGCTTC.

This clonotype was recorded a few times. The V and J genes are TRBV20-1 and TRBJ2-5; D is perhaps TRBD1 (6 bases). In germline, CDR1 is DFQATT, CDR2 SNEGSKA (reference sequence). V was shortened by 6 bases and J by 0 bases, with 11 bases between the two germline ends. This CDR3 comprises 13 residues. The CDR3 nucleotides read TGCAGTGCAGGGGACACATACCAAGAGACCCAGTACTTC. Its protein product is CSAGDTYQETQYF.

This clonotype was observed a few times. This chain joins TRBV18 and TRBJ2-1; D is perhaps TRBD2 (6 bases). The CDR3 is made up of 16 amino acids. Per the germline V gene, CDR1 is KGHSH and CDR2 is LQKENI. Trimming removed 4 bases from V and 0 bases from J, with 13 bases in between. The CDR3 DNA reads TGTGCCAGCTCACTTTACTCGGGAGCCTCCTACAATGAGCAGTTCTTC. Amino acid sequence: CASSLYSGASYNEQFF. The whole variable domain, filled in from reference TRBV18 and TRBJ2-1, reads NAGVMQNPRHLVRRRGQEARLRCSPMKGHSHVYWYRQLPEEGLKFMVYLQKENIIDESGMPKERFSAEFPKEGPSILRIQQVVRGDSAAYFCASSLYSGASYNEQFFGPGTRLTVL.

The chain recombines TRBV30 with TRBJ2-5; a possible D gene is TRBD2 (7 bases). The V gene's germline CDR1 is GTSNPN and CDR2 SVGIG (reference sequence). V was cut by 0 bases and J by 0 bases, with 14 bases left in between. The CDR3 loop spans 16 amino acids. CDR3 residues: CAWSVWAGDNQETQYF. As DNA, the CDR3 is TGTGCCTGGAGTGTATGGGCGGGGGACAACCAAGAGACCCAGTACTTC.

The chain is built from TRBV30 and TRBJ2-5; D is undetermined. The CDR3 contains 12 residues. Trimming shortened V by 4 bases and J by 3 bases, and 9 bases separated the two germline ends. Germline values: CDR1 GTSNPN, CDR2 SVGIG (reference sequence). CDR3 protein: CAWTSSEETQYF. The CDR3 DNA reads as TGTGCCTGGACTAGTTCGGAAGAGACCCAGTACTTC.

There are many counts of this clonotype. The CDR3 bases are TGTGCCAGCAGCCTCGGGACAGGGGGAGCTTTCTTT. This sequence encodes CASSLGTGGAFF. The V and J genes are TRBV3-1 and TRBJ1-1; 11 bases are shared with TRBD1. The CDR3 loop spans 12 amino acids. The trim removed 4 bases at V and 10 bases at J, leaving 2 bases unmatched. Germline-derived CDR1 and CDR2 are LGHDT and YNNKEL (reference sequence). The full variable domain, with the rest looked up from reference TRBV3-1 and TRBJ1-1, is DTAVSQTPKYLVTQMGNDKSIKCEQNLGHDTMYWYKQDSKKFLKIMFSYNNKELIINETVPNRFSPKSPDKAHLNLHINSLELGDSAVYFCASSLGTGGAFFGQGTRLTVV.

This clonotype showed up many times. V and J are TRBV28 and TRBJ2-7, with D unclear. CDR1 and CDR2 (germline): MDHEN, SYDVKM. The CDR3 is made up of 12 amino acids. The germline V and J ends were trimmed by 2 bases and 7 bases, with 9 bases remaining between them. The CDR3, as DNA: TGTGCCAGCAGTTTAGGTGGTCCGGAGCAGTACTTC. It yields the protein CASSLGGPEQYF. The full variable domain, rest sourced from reference TRBV28 and TRBJ2-7, is DVKVTQSSRYLVKRTGEKVFLECVQDMDHENMFWYRQDPGLGLRLIYFSYDVKMKEKGDIPEGYSVSREKKERFSLILESASTNQTSMYLCASSLGGPEQYFGPGTRLTVT.

This clonotype was counted between two and nine times. This chain links TRBV12-3 or TRBV12-4 with TRBJ2-1; D not resolved. The CDR3 covers 16 residues. Trimming removed 5 bases at V and 0 bases at J, with 14 bases between. The CDR3 region has the DNA TGTGCCAGCAGTCCCCCGCCCGACCCCTCCTACAATGAGCAGTTCTTC. Its translation is CASSPPPDPSYNEQFF.

The DNA for the CDR3 is TGTGCCAGCAGCGCGGGACTAGTAGATACGCAGTATTTT. It specifies CASSAGLVDTQYF. This chain connects TRBV5-4 to TRBJ2-3; 8 nucleotides agree with TRBD2. In germline, CDR1 is SGHNT, CDR2 YYREEE (reference sequence). The CDR3 is 13 residues long. V lost 4 bases and J lost 5; bases outside the gene matches: 3.

The chain uses TRBV4-3 and TRBJ2-7, with 8 positions matching TRBD1. This CDR3 is built from 13 residues. J lost 0 bases, V lost 8 bases, and 3 bases had no gene match. Per germline, CDR1 LGHNA and CDR2 YSLEER. CDR3: CASGDRNSYEQYF. DNA of the CDR3: TGCGCCAGCGGGGACAGGAACTCCTACGAGCAGTACTTC.

The V call is TRBV5-5, the J call TRBJ2-1; 7 bases agree with TRBD1. The CDR3 length is 15 residues. Germline V gives CDR1 SGHKS, CDR2 YYEKEE (reference sequence). V lost 3 bases and J lost 0; bases outside the gene matches: 3. CDR3: CASSSGQLSYNEQFF. In nucleotides, the CDR3 is TGTGCCAGCAGCTCGGGACAGCTCTCCTACAATGAGCAGTTCTTC.